The T cell receptor beta chain described here comes from a study of CD8 T cells in Susac syndrome (dated by TCRdb to the late 2010s). Turning to the overall study: The study used repertoire sequencing to test whether antigen drove CD8+ T cell activation and differentiation in Susac syndrome. CD8+ T cell repertoire clonality was compared between over 9 healthy donors, approximately 14 Susac syndrome patients and 15 multiple sclerosis patients. The full study reports these points: The study acknowledged that relatively few individuals were included in the TCR sequencing and HLA analysis.

Details on this clonotype: Its antigen specificity is not known. Qualities for individual bases were not recorded, and no much larger clone is one base off.

Reading the germline V gene gives CDR1 SQVTM and CDR2 ANQGSEA. V is cut by 7 bases and J by 3 bases, and the space between the germline ends is 10 bases. The CDR3 spans 11 residues, from the cysteine through the phenylalanine. Only the CDR3 part of the read is kept: 33 bases, read in frame from the first base. High-throughput TCR beta sequencing profiled peripheral blood CD8+ and CD4+ T cells from healthy donors, Susac syndrome patients and multiple sclerosis patients. Treatment-naive patients with stable or active relapsing-remitting disease fulfilling revised McDonald criteria were used as multiple sclerosis controls. CD8+ TEMRA cells were enriched by FACS, while bulk CD8+ and CD4+ T cells were purified by magnetic negative isolation. Blood was collected in EDTA tubes and processed within 24 hours, with PBMCs isolated through density gradient centrifugation. PBMCs intended for TCR sequencing were cryopreserved in liquid nitrogen and were subsequently thawed in a 37 degrees C water bath. The sorted or isolated CD4+, CD8+ and CD8+ TEMRA cells reached a purity of at least 90%.

RNA was extracted with the RNeasy kit and roughly 0.45 to 1 ug was reverse transcribed using random hexamers. TCR beta CDR3 regions were amplified with the immunoSEQ multiplex PCR assay covering 54 Vbeta and 13 Jbeta segments. PCR amplification bias was corrected by using a synthetic template baseline for primer optimization and computational correction. The source study handled its data this way. Reads were annotated to V, D and J genes per IMGT and analyzed with immunoSEQ Analyzer, keeping only productive sequences. Clonality was calculated as one minus the Shannon entropy normalized by log2 of the number of productive unique sequences. For each patient and control, public and private clones were evaluated among the 100 most prevalent clones. A clone was defined as Susac-specific if it was absent from the healthy and MS cohorts, from about a thousand published viral clones and from other ImmuneACCESS disease sequences. TCRdb reprocessed the public reads (quality trimming at Q25 with fastp, clone calling with MiXCR) and kept in-frame beta chains. Rows merge per CDR3 protein into single entries with the most common DNA and genes. The V and J calls reflect TCRdb's pipeline rather than the authors' work. The sample table shows around 130,000 distinct CDR3 sequences, and more than 75% are seen once. The leading ten clones occupy about 0.23% of the sample.

The V and J genes are TRBV29-1 and TRBJ2-7; the D element might be TRBD1 or TRBD2, as each aligns at 5 bases. Material: CD8+ T cells from PBMCs. The receptor's source is a human donor with multiple sclerosis. The nucleotide sequence is TGCAGCGCCATGAGGGGCTACGAGCAGTACTTC. The resulting protein is CSAMRGYEQYF.